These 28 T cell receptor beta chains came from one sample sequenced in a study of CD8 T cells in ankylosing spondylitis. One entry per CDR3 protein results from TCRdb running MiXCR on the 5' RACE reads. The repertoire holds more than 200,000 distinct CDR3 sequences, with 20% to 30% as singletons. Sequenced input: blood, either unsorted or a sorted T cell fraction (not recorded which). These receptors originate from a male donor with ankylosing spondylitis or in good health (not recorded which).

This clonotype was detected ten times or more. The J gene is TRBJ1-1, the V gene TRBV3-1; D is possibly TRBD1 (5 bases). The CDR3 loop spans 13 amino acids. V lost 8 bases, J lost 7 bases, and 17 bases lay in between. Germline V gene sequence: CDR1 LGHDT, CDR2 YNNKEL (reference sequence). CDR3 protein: CASDSSRTGEAFF. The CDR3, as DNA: TGTGCCAGCGACTCGTCCAGAACAGGTGAAGCTTTCTTT.

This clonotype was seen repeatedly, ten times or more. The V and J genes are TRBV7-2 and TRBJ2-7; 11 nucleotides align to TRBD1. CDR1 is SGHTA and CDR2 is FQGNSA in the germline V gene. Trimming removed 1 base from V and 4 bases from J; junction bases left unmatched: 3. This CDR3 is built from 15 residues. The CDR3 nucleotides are TGTGCCAGCAGCTTAGATGGGACAGGGGGATACGAGCAGTACTTC. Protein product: CASSLDGTGGYEQYF.

The CDR3 DNA sequence: TGTGCCATCAGTGGAGAGACCCCCTATAATTCACCCCTCCACTTT. This sequence encodes CAISGETPYNSPLHF. This chain joins TRBV10-3 and TRBJ1-6; D ambiguous. CDR1 and CDR2 from the germline V gene are ENHRY and SYGVKD. Deletions cut 4 bases from V and 2 bases from J, with 9 bases between. The CDR3 sequence is 15 residues long.

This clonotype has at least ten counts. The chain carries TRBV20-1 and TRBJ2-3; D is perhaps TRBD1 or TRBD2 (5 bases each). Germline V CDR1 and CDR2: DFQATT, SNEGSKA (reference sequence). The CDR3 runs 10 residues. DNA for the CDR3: TGCACCCCGGGGCTAGATACGCAGTATTTT. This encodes CTPGLDTQYF.

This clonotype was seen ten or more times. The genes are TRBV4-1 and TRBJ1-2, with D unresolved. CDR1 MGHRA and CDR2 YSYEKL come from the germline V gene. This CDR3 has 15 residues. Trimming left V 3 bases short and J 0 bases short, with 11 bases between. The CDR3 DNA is TGCGCCAGCAGCCAGGGGTTTGTTGCTAACTATGGCTACACCTTC. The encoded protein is CASSQGFVANYGYTF.

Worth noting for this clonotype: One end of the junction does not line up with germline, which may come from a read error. The CDR3 reads CAGAGSSYEQYF. CDR3 in DNA: TGCGCGGGAGCAGGCAGCTCCTACGAGCAGTACTTC. The rearrangement uses TRBV7-9 and TRBJ2-7, with TRBD2 matching 7 bases. The length of the CDR3 is 12 residues. CDR1 SEHNR and CDR2 FQNEAQ come from the germline V gene (reference sequence).

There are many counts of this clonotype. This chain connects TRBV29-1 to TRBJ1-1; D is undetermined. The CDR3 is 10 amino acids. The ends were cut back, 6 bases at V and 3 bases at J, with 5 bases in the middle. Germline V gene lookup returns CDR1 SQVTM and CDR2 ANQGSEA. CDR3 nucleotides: TGCAGCGTGGCGGACACTGAAGCTTTCTTT. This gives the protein CSVADTEAFF.

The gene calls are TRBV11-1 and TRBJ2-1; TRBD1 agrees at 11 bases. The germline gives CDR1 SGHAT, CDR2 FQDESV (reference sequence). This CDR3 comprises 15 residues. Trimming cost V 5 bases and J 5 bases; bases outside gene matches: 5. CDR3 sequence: CASSRTGGKDNEQFF. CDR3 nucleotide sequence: TGTGCCAGCAGCCGGACAGGGGGCAAAGACAATGAGCAGTTCTTC.

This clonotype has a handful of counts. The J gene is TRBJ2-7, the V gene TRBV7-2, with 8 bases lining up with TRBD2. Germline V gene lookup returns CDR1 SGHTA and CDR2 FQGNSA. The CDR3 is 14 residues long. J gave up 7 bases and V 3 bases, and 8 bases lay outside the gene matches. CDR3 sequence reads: CASSFGGGSVEQYF. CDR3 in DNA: TGTGCCAGCAGCTTCGGCGGGGGGTCGGTTGAGCAGTACTTC.

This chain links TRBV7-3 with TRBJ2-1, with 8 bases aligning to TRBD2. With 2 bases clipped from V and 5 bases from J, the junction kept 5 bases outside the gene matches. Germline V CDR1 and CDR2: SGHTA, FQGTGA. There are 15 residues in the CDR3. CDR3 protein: CASSLGRGVDNEQFF. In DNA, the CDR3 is TGTGCCAGCAGCTTAGGGCGGGGGGTCGACAATGAGCAGTTCTTC.

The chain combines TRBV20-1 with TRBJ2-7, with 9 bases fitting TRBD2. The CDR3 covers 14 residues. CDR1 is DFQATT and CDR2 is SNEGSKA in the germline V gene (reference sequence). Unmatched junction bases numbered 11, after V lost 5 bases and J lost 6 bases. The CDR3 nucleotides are TGCAGTGCTGGGGGCGGGCTAGCGGGGCCCGAGCAGTACTTC. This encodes CSAGGGLAGPEQYF.

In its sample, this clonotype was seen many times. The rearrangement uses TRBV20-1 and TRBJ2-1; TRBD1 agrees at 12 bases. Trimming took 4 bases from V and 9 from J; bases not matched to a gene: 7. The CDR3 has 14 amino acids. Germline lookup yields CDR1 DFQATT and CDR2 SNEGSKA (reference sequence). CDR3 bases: TGCAGTGCTATGCCGGGACAGGGGGCTGGTGAGCAGTTCTTC. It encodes CSAMPGQGAGEQFF.

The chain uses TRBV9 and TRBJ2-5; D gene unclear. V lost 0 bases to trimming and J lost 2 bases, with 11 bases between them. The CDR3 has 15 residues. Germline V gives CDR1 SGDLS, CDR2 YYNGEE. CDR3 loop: CASSVGTDTQETQYF. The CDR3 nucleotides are TGTGCCAGCAGCGTAGGGACCGATACACAAGAGACCCAGTACTTC.

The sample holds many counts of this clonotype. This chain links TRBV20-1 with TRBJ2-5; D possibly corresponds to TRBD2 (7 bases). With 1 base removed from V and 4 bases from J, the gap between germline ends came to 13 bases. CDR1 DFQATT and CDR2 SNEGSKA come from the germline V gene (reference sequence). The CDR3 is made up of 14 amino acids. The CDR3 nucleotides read TGCAGTGCTAGAGGGGGGGGCGGAGGAGAGACCCAGTACTTC. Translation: CSARGGGGGETQYF.

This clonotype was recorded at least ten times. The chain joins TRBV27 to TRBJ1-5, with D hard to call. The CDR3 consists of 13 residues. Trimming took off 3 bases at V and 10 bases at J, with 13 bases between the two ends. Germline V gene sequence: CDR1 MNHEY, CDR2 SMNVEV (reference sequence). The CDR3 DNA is TGTGCCAGCAGTTTGTTTTGGCTCCAACCCCAGCATTTT. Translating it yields CASSLFWLQPQHF.

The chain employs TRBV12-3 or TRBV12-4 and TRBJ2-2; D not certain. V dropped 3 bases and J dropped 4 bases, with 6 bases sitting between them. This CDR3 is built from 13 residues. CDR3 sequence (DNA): TGTGCCAGCAGTTTCCCATTCACCGGGGAGCTGTTTTTT. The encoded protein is CASSFPFTGELFF.

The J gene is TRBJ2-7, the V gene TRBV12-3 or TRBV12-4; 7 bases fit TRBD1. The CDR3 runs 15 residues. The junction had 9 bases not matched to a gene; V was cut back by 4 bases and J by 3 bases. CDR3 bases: TGTGCCAGCAGTTCTCCATCAGGGGGTGGCTACGAGCAGTACTTC. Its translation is CASSSPSGGGYEQYF.

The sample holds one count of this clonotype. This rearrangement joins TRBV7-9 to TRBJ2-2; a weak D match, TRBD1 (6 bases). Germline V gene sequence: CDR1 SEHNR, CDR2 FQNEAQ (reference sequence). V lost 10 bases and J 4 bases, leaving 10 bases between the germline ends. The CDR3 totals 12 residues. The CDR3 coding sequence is TGTGCCATGCCCAGGGGCACCGGGGAGCTGTTTTTT. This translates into CAMPRGTGELFF. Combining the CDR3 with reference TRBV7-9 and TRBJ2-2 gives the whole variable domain DTGVSQNPRHKITKRGQNVTFRCDPISEHNRLYWYRQTLGQGPEFLTYFQNEAQLEKSRLLSDRFSAERPKGSFSTLEIQRTEQGDSAMYLCAMPRGTGELFFGEGSRLTVL.

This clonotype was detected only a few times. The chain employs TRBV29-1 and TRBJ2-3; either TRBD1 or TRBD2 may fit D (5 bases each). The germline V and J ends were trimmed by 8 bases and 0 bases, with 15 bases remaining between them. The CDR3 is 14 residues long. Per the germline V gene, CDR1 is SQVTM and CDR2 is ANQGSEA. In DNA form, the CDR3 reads TGCAGCCACCACCGGGACGGTAGCACAGATACGCAGTATTTT. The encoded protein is CSHHRDGSTDTQYF.

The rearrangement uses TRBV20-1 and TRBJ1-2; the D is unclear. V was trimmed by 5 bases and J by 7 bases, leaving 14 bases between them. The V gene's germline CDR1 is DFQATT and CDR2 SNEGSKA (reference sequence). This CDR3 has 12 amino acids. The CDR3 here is CSAQRSMGGYTF. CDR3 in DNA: TGCAGTGCTCAGAGGTCAATGGGTGGCTACACCTTC.

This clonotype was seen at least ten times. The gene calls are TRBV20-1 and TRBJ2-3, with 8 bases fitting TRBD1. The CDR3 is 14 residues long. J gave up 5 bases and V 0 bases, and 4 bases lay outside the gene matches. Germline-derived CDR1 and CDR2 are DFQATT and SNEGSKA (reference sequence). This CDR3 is CSARDRQGIDTQYF. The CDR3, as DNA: TGCAGTGCTAGAGATCGACAGGGGATAGATACGCAGTATTTT.

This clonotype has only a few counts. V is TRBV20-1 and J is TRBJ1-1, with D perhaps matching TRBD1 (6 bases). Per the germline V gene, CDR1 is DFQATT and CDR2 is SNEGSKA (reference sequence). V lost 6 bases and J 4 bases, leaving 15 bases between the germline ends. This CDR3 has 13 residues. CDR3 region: CSADEGGFTEAFF. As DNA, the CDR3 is TGCAGTGCAGACGAAGGGGGGTTCACTGAAGCTTTCTTT.

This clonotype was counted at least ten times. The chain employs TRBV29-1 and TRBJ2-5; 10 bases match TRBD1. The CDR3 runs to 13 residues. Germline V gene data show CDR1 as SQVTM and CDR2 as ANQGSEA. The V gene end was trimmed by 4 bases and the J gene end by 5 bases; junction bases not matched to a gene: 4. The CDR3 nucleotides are TGCAGCGTTGCCGAGACAGGGGGCGAGACCCAGTACTTC. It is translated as CSVAETGGETQYF.

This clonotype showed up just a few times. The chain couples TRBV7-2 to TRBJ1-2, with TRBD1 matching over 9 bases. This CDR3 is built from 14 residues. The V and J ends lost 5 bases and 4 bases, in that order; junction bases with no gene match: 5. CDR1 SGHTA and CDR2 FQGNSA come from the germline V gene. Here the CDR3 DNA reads TGTGCCAGCAGCCTGCCGGACAGGGGCTATGGCTACACCTTC. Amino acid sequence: CASSLPDRGYGYTF.

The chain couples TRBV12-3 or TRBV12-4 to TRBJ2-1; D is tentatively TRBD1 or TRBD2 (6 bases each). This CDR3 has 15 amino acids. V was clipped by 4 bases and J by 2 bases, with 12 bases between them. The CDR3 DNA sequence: TGTGCCAGCAGTTCGGGGGCCCTAACCTACAATGAGCAGTTCTTC. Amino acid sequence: CASSSGALTYNEQFF.

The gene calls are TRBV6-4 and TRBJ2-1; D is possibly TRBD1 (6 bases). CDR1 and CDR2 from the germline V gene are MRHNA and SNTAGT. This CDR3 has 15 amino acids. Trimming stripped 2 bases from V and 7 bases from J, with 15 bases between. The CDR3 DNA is TGTGCCAGCAGTGACGGGTCCAGGGGAAAAAATGAGCAGTTCTTC. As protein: CASSDGSRGKNEQFF.

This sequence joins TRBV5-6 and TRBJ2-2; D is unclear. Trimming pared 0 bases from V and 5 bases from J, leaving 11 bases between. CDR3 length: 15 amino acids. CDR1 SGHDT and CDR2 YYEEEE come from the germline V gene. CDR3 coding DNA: TGTGCCAGCAGCTTGGATGTGTGGGGAACCGGGGAGCTGTTTTTT. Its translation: CASSLDVWGTGELFF.

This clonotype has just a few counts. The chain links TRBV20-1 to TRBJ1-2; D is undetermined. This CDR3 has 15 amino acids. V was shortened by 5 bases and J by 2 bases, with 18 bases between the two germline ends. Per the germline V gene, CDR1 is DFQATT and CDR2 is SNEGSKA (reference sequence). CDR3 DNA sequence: TGCAGTGCTGGACGGATAATAGACTCGAACTATGGCTACACCTTC. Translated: CSAGRIIDSNYGYTF.